This TCR beta chain was captured in a study of T cell responses to AZD1222 COVID-19 vaccine. Points from the study as a whole: Mostly white British, mostly female donors; authors suggested clonal diversity may be underestimated.

Using immunoSEQ multiplex PCR, the repertoire was profiled, and TCRdb retains in-frame clones only, with some absent. The sample has tens of thousands of clones; 80% to 90% are singletons. The CDR3 covers 13 residues. Germline V gene lookup returns CDR1 SGHNT and CDR2 YENEEA. Trimming shortened V by 6 bases and J by 0 bases, and 7 bases separated the two germline ends. Turning to this clone: Its specificity is not known.

The source is an adult in good health. V usage is TRBV11-3 and J usage is TRBJ2-3, with a weak D call TRBD2 (5 bases). Source: peripheral blood, taken on day 0 of AZD1222 vaccination. CDR3 nucleotide sequence: TGTGCCAGCAGACCGGGAAGCACAGATACGCAGTATTTT. It codes for CASRPGSTDTQYF.